This record concerns one T cell receptor beta chain sequence. What it recognizes is unknown. The PCR was carried out with 60 Vbeta primers and 13 Jbeta primers. Produced via immunoSEQ multiplex PCR; TCRdb's table is partial and in-frame only. The sample has some 150,000 clones, around 83% seen once. Trimming took off 7 bases at V and 5 bases at J, with 12 bases between the two ends. The CDR3 runs to 13 residues. CDR1 and CDR2 (germline): MDHEN, SYDVKM. These data come from a study of cytomegalovirus exposure and HLA in healthy donors. Study-wide findings and caveats: The majority of CMV-associated TCR beta chains were reported as apparently HLA-restricted in a later analysis. In a later analysis, TCR association rates varied by HLA locus: DRB1 most, HLA-C fewest. Reported results showed that the classifier diagnosed cytomegalovirus status with high specificity and sensitivity.

Donors were ostensibly healthy at sampling, although undocumented immune exposures were probable. The origin of this receptor is a woman aged 18 to 35 in good health and CMV-seronegative. The sequenced sample consisted of PBMCs. V is TRBV28 and J is TRBJ1-5; the D gene is possibly TRBD1 (5 bases). In DNA form, the CDR3 reads TGTGCCAGCATTCGGGGGACGGATCAGCCCCAGCATTTT. Translating it yields CASIRGTDQPQHF.